This section outlines one T cell receptor delta chain sequence together with its context. A far more abundant clone sits one base away, making this likely a read error. Other DNA sequences in this sample translate to the same CDR3. These data belong to a study of gamma-delta chains in newborns, infants, children. Study-level background: Polyclonal expansion of innate γδ T cells after birth follows microbial exposure.

TCRdb re-called the reads via CATT. The table has several thousand delta-chain clones, 2.5% to 3.5% seen once; the top ten hold around 16%. The CDR3 contains 17 residues. Per the germline V gene, CDR1 is GEAIGNYY and CDR2 is EKD. Between the trimmed V and J ends, which lost 7 bases and 1 base, there was a span of 24 bases. The chain has TRDV2 and TRDJ1, with D maybe TRDD3 (5 bases). The receptor comes from a child who was a newborn, infant or young child, either healthy, febrile or measles-vaccinated (not recorded which). Sample: blood. CDR3 sequence: CACDHRGGDLGTDKLIF. CDR3 nucleotide sequence: TGTGCCTGCGACCACCGCGGAGGGGACTTGGGCACCGATAAACTCATCTTT.